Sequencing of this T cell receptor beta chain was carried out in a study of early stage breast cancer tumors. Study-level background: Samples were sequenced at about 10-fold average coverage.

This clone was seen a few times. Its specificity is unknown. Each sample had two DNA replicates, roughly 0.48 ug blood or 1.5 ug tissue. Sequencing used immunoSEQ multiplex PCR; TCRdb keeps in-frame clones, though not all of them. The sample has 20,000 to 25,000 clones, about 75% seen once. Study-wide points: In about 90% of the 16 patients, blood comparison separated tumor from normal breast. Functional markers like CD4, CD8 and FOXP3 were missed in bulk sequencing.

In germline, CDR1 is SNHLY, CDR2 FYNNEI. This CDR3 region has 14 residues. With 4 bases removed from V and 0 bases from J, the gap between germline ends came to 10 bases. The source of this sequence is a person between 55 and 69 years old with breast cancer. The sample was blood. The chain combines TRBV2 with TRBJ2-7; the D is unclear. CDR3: CASSVLSSSYEQYF. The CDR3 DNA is TGTGCCAGCAGTGTGCTGAGCTCCTCCTACGAGCAGTACTTC.